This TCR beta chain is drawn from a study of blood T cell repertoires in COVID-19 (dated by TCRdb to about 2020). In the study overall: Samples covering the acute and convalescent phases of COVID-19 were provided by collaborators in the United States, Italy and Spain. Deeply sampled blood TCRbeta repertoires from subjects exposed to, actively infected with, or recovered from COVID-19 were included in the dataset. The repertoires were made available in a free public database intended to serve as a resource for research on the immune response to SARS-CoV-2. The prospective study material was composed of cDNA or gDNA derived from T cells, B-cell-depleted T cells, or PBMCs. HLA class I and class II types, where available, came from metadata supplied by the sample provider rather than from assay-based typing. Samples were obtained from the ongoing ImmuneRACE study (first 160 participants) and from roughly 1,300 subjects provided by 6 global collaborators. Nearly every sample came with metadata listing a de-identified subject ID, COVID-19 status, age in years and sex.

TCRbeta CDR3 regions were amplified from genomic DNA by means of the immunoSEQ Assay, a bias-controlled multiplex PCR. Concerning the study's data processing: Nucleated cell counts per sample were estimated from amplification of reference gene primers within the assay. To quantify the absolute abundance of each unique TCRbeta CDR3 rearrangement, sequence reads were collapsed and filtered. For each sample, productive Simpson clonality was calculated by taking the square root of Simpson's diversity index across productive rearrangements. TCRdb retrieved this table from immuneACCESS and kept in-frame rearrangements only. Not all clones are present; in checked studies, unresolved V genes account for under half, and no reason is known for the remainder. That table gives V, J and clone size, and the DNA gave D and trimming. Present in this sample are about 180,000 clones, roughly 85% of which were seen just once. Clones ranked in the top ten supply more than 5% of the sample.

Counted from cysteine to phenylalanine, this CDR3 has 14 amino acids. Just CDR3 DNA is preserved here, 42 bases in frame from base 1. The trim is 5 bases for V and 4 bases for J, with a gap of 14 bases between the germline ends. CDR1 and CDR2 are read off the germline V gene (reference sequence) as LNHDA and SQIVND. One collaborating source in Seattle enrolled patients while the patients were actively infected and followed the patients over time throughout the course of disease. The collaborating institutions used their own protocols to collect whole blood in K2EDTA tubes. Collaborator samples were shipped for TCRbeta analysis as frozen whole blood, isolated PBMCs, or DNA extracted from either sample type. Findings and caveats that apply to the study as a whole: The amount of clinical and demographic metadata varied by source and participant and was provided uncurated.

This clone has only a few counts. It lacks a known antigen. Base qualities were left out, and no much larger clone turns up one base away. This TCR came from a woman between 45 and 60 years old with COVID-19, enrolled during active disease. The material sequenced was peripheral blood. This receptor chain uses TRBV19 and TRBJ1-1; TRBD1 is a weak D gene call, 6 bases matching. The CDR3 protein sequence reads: CASSGQLWGTEAFF. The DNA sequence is TGTGCCAGTAGTGGACAGCTATGGGGCACTGAAGCTTTCTTT. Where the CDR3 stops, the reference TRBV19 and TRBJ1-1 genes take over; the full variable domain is DGGITQSPKYLFRKEGQNVTLSCEQNLNHDAMYWYRQDPGQGLRLIYYSQIVNDFQKGDIAEGYSVSREKKESFPLTVTSAQKNPTAFYLCASSGQLWGTEAFFGQGTRLTVV.